This T cell receptor beta chain was sequenced for a study of Ad26.COV2.S vaccination and SARS-CoV-2 variants. Treatment denoted: some 19 received Ad26.COV2.S at low or high dose, single or two shots; roughly five received placebo; per-sample allocation not given. Samples analyzed were those drawn on day 63 after the first vaccine or placebo injection. Expressing Wuhan-strain SARS-CoV-2 spike, an Ad26 vector served as the vaccine. Trimming left V 5 bases short and J 8 bases short, with 12 bases between. Per the germline V gene, CDR1 is GTSNPN and CDR2 is SVGIG (reference sequence). There are 11 residues in the CDR3. The table came from immunoSEQ multiplex PCR; TCRdb's copy has only in-frame clones and leaves some out. This sample has 300,000 to 350,000 clones, with around 85% found just once.

The chain employs TRBV30 and TRBJ1-2, with a possible D match to TRBD1 (6 bases). The receptor was derived from a person between 18 and 60 years old who received the Ad26.COV2.S COVID-19 vaccine or a placebo. Sequenced here: peripheral blood, sampled in a trial of Ad26.COV2.S vaccine versus placebo. The DNA for the CDR3 is TGTGCCTGGGAGGGGGGGTACGGCTACACCTTC. This gives the protein CAWEGGYGYTF.